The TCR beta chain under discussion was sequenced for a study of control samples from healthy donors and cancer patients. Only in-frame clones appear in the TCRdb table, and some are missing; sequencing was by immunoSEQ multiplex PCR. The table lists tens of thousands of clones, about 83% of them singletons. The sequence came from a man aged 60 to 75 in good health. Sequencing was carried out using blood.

The CDR3 region has the DNA TGTGCCAGCAGTGAATCGGGGTTTTCCGGAAACACCATATATTTT. It yields the protein CASSESGFSGNTIYF. The V gene is TRBV2, the J gene TRBJ1-3; D is unclear. The CDR3 loop spans 15 amino acids. V was cut by 2 bases and J by 4 bases, with 12 bases left in between. Germline V lookup: CDR1 SNHLY, CDR2 FYNNEI.